Shown below are 21 T cell receptor beta chains from a single sample sequenced in a study of a mutant IDH1 vaccine in newly diagnosed glioma. Profiled with immunoSEQ multiplex PCR; TCRdb holds only in-frame clones, not every one. This sample has tens of thousands of clones, with 70% to 90% found just once. Time point defined: week 35, safety follow-up. Doses consisted of 300 ug of mutant IDH1 20-mer peptide each, paired with topical imiquimod. Which antigens these TCRs recognize remains unknown. Sequenced material: PBMCs, taken from a glioma patient whose treatment included an IDH1 peptide vaccine. All receptors derive from a woman aged 40-49 years with glioma.

This clone has just one count. The rearrangement joins TRBV10-2 to TRBJ2-2, with D possibly TRBD2 on 5 matching bases. CDR3 length: 13 residues. CDR1 and CDR2 (germline): WSHSY, SAAADI. CDR3 coding DNA: TGCGCTAGCCAGAGGGAAGACACCGGGGAGCTGTTTTTT. The encoded protein is CASQREDTGELFF.

This chain joins TRBV7-9 and TRBJ2-3; no reliable D call. The ends were cut back, 5 bases at V and 2 bases at J, with 17 bases in the middle. Germline assignment: CDR1 SEHNR and CDR2 FQNEAQ (reference sequence). CDR3 length: 16 residues. The CDR3 region is CASSLGPATHTDTQYF. CDR3 DNA: TGTGCCAGCAGCCTCGGACCCGCAACACACACAGATACGCAGTATTTT. The variable domain in full, completed from reference TRBV7-9 and TRBJ2-3, reads DTGVSQNPRHKITKRGQNVTFRCDPISEHNRLYWYRQTLGQGPEFLTYFQNEAQLEKSRLLSDRFSAERPKGSFSTLEIQRTEQGDSAMYLCASSLGPATHTDTQYFGPGTRLTVL.

The rearrangement joins TRBV4-3 to TRBJ1-1; weak D call: TRBD1 (5 bases). V was clipped by 1 base and J by 4 bases, with 13 bases between them. The CDR3 runs to 15 residues. Germline loops: CDR1 LGHNA, CDR2 YSLEER. Written as DNA, the CDR3 is TGCGCCAGCAGCCAAGGTCGACAGCTTCTCACTGAAGCTTTCTTT. Translation: CASSQGRQLLTEAFF.

The genes are TRBV5-1 and TRBJ1-3; possible D gene TRBD1, 5 bases. Per germline, CDR1 SGHRS and CDR2 YFSETQ. V was clipped by 6 bases and J by 0 bases, with 13 bases between them. There are 15 residues in the CDR3. CDR3 protein: CASTLGGSSGNTIYF. Here the CDR3 DNA reads TGCGCCAGCACCCTGGGGGGGAGCTCTGGAAACACCATATATTTT.

The CDR3 here is CASSLAVGVDEKLFF. The CDR3 coding sequence is TGCGCCAGCAGCTTGGCCGTGGGGGTAGATGAAAAACTGTTTTTT. V is TRBV5-1 and J is TRBJ1-4; a weak D match, TRBD1 (5 bases). The V gene lost 0 bases and the J gene lost 6 bases, with 12 bases spanning the gap. Germline CDR1 is SGHRS and CDR2 is YFSETQ. There are 15 residues in the CDR3.

Only one count was recorded for this clone. The V call is TRBV4-2, the J call TRBJ1-1; 12 bases are a match to TRBD1. This CDR3 is built from 16 residues. V shed 6 bases, J shed 3 bases, and the junction held 8 bases outside the gene matches. Germline CDR1 and CDR2: LGHNA and YNFKEQ. The CDR3 is CASRPGTGGIDTEAFF. The CDR3 nucleotides read TGTGCCAGCAGGCCCGGGACAGGGGGCATTGACACTGAAGCTTTCTTT.

The sample holds one count of this clone. The chain recombines TRBV27 with TRBJ1-4, with D uncertain. This CDR3 has 15 residues. Trimming removed 4 bases from V and 4 bases from J, with 13 bases in between. CDR1 and CDR2 from the germline V gene are MNHEY and SMNVEV (reference sequence). CDR3 bases: TGTGCCAGCAGTTCCAACGGGTTCGATAATGAAAAACTGTTTTTT. It encodes CASSSNGFDNEKLFF.

The chain recombines TRBV7-2 with TRBJ2-7; D ambiguous. This CDR3 spans 13 amino acids. V dropped 5 bases and J dropped 1 base, with 9 bases sitting between them. From germline, CDR1 is SGHTA and CDR2 FQGNSA. Here the CDR3 DNA reads TGTGCCAGCAGCCCCCGGGCATCCTACGAGCAGTACTTC. This gives the protein CASSPRASYEQYF.

The gene calls are TRBV6-1 and TRBJ2-7, with D maybe TRBD2 (7 bases). Germline V gene data show CDR1 as MNHNS and CDR2 as SASEGT. This CDR3 is built from 15 residues. The germline V and J ends were trimmed by 2 bases and 4 bases, with 15 bases remaining between them. The DNA for the CDR3 is TGTGCCAGCAGTGAATTGGGGGGGGCCGATTACGAGCAGTACTTC. This gives the protein CASSELGGADYEQYF.

The chain joins TRBV9 to TRBJ2-1; 7 bases fit TRBD1. The ends lost 0 bases at V and 3 bases at J; junction bases unmatched: 6. This CDR3 is 16 amino acids long. CDR1 is SGDLS and CDR2 is YYNGEE in the germline V gene. In DNA, the CDR3 is TGTGCCAGCAGCGTAGTTAGTCAGGGGGTCTACAATGAGCAGTTCTTC. It specifies CASSVVSQGVYNEQFF.

V and J are TRBV10-1 and TRBJ2-5, with TRBD2 as a possible D gene (5 bases). There are 17 residues in the CDR3. Germline V gene lookup returns CDR1 WNHNN and CDR2 SYGVQD (reference sequence). Trimming stripped 6 bases from V and 4 bases from J, with 24 bases between. The CDR3, as DNA: TGCGCCAGCAGCTCCGGCGGGCGGACTGGCGGCAGAGAGACCCAGTACTTC. Amino acid sequence: CASSSGGRTGGRETQYF.

This chain links TRBV6-6 with TRBJ1-6, with TRBD1 matching 7 bases. Looked up from germline, CDR1 is MNHNY and CDR2 is SVGAGI (reference sequence). V was clipped by 2 bases and J by 5 bases; unmatched bases: 3. The length of the CDR3 is 15 residues. CDR3: CASSYDRAHNSPLHF. The DNA for the CDR3 is TGTGCCAGCAGTTACGACAGGGCGCATAATTCACCCCTCCACTTT.

The genes are TRBV27 and TRBJ1-2; D remains unclear. The V gene's germline CDR1 is MNHEY and CDR2 SMNVEV (reference sequence). Trimming cost V 3 bases and J 4 bases, with 15 bases left between them. The CDR3 length is 15 residues. The CDR3 sequence is CASSFRSQQSYGYTF. The CDR3 DNA follows: TGTGCCAGCAGTTTCAGGTCACAGCAATCCTATGGCTACACCTTC.

This clone has only a few counts. The chain uses TRBV18 and TRBJ2-3; possible D gene TRBD1, 6 bases. Deletions cut 2 bases from V and 5 bases from J, with 14 bases between. The CDR3 has 15 residues. Per the germline V gene, CDR1 is KGHSH and CDR2 is LQKENI. The CDR3 DNA is TGTGCCAGCTCACCAGCTAACCAGGGGAGAGATACGCAGTATTTT. This encodes CASSPANQGRDTQYF. The full variable domain, rest sourced from reference TRBV18 and TRBJ2-3, is NAGVMQNPRHLVRRRGQEARLRCSPMKGHSHVYWYRQLPEEGLKFMVYLQKENIIDESGMPKERFSAEFPKEGPSILRIQQVVRGDSAAYFCASSPANQGRDTQYFGPGTRLTVL.

CDR3 region: CASSESRSPNSPLHF. The CDR3 coding sequence is TGTGCCAGCAGTGAATCCAGGTCCCCAAATTCACCCCTCCACTTT. This chain uses TRBV25-1 with TRBJ1-6; D is unclear. The CDR3 length is 15 residues. Germline CDR1 reads MGHDK; CDR2 reads SYGVNS. V was cut by 1 base and J by 7 bases, with 11 bases left in between.

The rearrangement links TRBV2 to TRBJ2-7; 7 nucleotides match TRBD2. The germline gives CDR1 SNHLY, CDR2 FYNNEI. The CDR3 is made up of 13 amino acids. The J segment lost 3 bases and the V segment lost 8 bases, leaving 7 bases of the junction unmatched. CDR3 sequence: CASQQAGLYEQYF. CDR3 DNA sequence: TGTGCCAGCCAGCAAGCGGGGCTCTACGAGCAGTACTTC.

The J gene is TRBJ1-4, the V gene TRBV7-9, with 8 positions matching TRBD1. The germline V gene encodes CDR1 SEHNR and CDR2 FQNEAQ (reference sequence). CDR3 length equals 16 residues. J was trimmed by 5 bases and V by 7 bases; bases with no gene match: 12. CDR3 nucleotide sequence: TGTGCCAGCACGGGTGGTTTAAACAGGGGGAATGAAAAACTGTTTTTT. Protein sequence: CASTGGLNRGNEKLFF.

The chain has TRBV5-3 and TRBJ2-5, with TRBD2 matching over 8 bases. TRBV5-3 is labeled an ORF, and its function is uncertain. The CDR3 runs to 17 residues. The ends lost 1 base at V and 5 bases at J; junction bases unmatched: 13. The CDR3 nucleotides read TGTGCCAGAAGCTTGAAGGAACGGGAGGGCCGAAGGGAGACCCAGTACTTC. This codes for CARSLKEREGRRETQYF.

The rearrangement uses TRBV7-9 and TRBJ2-2; 13 nucleotides line up with TRBD2. There are 16 residues in the CDR3. V dropped 6 bases and J dropped 6; count of bases not matched to a gene: 7. Germline CDR1 SEHNR, CDR2 FQNEAQ (reference sequence). In DNA form, the CDR3 reads TGTGCCAGCAGGCCTGAGGGACTAGCGGGATCCGGGGAGCTGTTTTTT. Encoded protein: CASRPEGLAGSGELFF.

The V call is TRBV5-1, the J call TRBJ2-3; D unclear. Germline V CDR1 and CDR2: SGHRS, YFSETQ. The V gene lost 3 bases and the J gene lost 0 bases, with 8 bases spanning the gap. There are 14 residues in the CDR3. CDR3 bases: TGCGCCAGCAGCTACGAGCGTAGCACAGATACGCAGTATTTT. Translation: CASSYERSTDTQYF.

This chain connects TRBV5-8 to TRBJ2-5; unclear D gene. The V gene's germline CDR1 is SGHTS and CDR2 YDEGEE. V was clipped by 1 base and J by 5 bases, with 3 bases between them. The CDR3 length is 11 residues. The CDR3 nucleotides are TGTGCCAGCAGCTTGAGCGAGACCCAGTACTTC. Encoded protein: CASSLSETQYF.